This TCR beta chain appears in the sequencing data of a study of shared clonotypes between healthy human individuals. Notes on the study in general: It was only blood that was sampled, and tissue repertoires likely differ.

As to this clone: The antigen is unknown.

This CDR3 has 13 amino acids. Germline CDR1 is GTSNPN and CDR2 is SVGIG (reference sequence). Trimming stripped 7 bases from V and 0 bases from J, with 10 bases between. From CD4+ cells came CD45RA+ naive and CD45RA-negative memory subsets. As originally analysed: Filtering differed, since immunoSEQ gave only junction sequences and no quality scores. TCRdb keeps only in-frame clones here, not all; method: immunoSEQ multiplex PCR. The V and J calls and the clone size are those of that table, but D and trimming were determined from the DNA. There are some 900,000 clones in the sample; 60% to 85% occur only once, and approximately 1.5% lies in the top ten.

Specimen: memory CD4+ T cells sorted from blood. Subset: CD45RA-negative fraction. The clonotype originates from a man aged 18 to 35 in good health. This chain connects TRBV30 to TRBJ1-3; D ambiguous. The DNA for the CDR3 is TGTGCCTCCAGGCTGGGCTCTGGAAACACCATATATTTT. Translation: CASRLGSGNTIYF.